Following are 30 T cell receptor beta chains from one sample sequenced in a study of PD-1 blockade in classical Hodgkin lymphoma. The time point denotes: newly diagnosed, previously untreated cHL patient sample. The assay was immunoSEQ multiplex PCR, and TCRdb's table has in-frame clones only and misses some. The sample has 47,000 or so clones, roughly 93% seen once. The sample was peripheral blood mononuclear cells (PBMCs). The source of these receptors is a human donor with classical Hodgkin lymphoma.

This chain joins TRBV19 and TRBJ1-5; 9 nucleotides line up with TRBD1. Germline V gene lookup returns CDR1 LNHDA and CDR2 SQIVND (reference sequence). This CDR3 has 15 residues. V lost 2 bases to trimming and J lost 7 bases; unmatched junction nucleotides: 6. The CDR3 sequence is CASSIMDRGGQPQHF. For the CDR3, the DNA is TGTGCCAGTAGTATAATGGACAGGGGTGGACAGCCCCAGCATTTT. Filled out from reference TRBV19 and TRBJ1-5, the complete variable domain reads DGGITQSPKYLFRKEGQNVTLSCEQNLNHDAMYWYRQDPGQGLRLIYYSQIVNDFQKGDIAEGYSVSREKKESFPLTVTSAQKNPTAFYLCASSIMDRGGQPQHFGDGTRLSIL.

The chain joins TRBV19 to TRBJ1-1; no firm D call. V lost 6 bases, J lost 8 bases, and 10 bases lay in between. The CDR3 has 11 residues. Germline V gives CDR1 LNHDA, CDR2 SQIVND (reference sequence). In DNA form, the CDR3 reads TGTGCCAGTAGCCTCCTCAGGGAAGCTTTCTTT. Amino acid sequence: CASSLLREAFF.

V is TRBV29-1 and J is TRBJ2-7; 8 bases align to TRBD1. Germline trimming cut 6 bases from V and 2 bases from J; bases unmatched to any gene: 6. Germline values: CDR1 SQVTM, CDR2 ANQGSEA. The CDR3 has 13 amino acids. The chain's CDR3 is CSVVQGVPYEQYF. CDR3 bases: TGCAGCGTGGTACAGGGGGTCCCCTACGAGCAGTACTTC.

The rearrangement links TRBV29-1 to TRBJ2-7, with 10 bases aligning to TRBD1. Looked up from germline, CDR1 is SQVTM and CDR2 is ANQGSEA. The CDR3 covers 13 residues. Trimming at V came to 6 bases and at J to 0 bases, leaving 2 bases not matched to a gene. This CDR3 reads CSVGQGVSYEQYF. DNA of the CDR3: TGCAGCGTCGGACAGGGGGTCTCCTACGAGCAGTACTTC.

This clone was found a few times. The chain links TRBV18 to TRBJ1-2; D is perhaps TRBD1 (5 bases). Trimming left V 2 bases short and J 6 bases short, with 28 bases between. Germline lookup yields CDR1 KGHSH and CDR2 LQKENI. The CDR3 spans 19 residues. The CDR3 here is CASSPTDRGARTVFHGYTF. The CDR3 nucleotides are TGTGCCAGCTCACCAACTGACAGAGGCGCGCGGACCGTATTCCATGGCTACACCTTC.

The CDR3 reads CASRRPDRASEKLFF. CDR3 in DNA: TGTGCCAGCAGGAGACCAGACAGGGCCTCGGAAAAACTGTTTTTT. This chain uses TRBV2 with TRBJ1-4, with 7 bases lining up with TRBD1. The CDR3 loop spans 15 amino acids. The V gene's germline CDR1 is SNHLY and CDR2 FYNNEI. Losses at the gene ends were 6 bases for V and 8 bases for J; bases not matched to a gene: 12.

The J gene is TRBJ1-1, the V gene TRBV10-3; 8 nucleotides agree with TRBD1. This CDR3 is built from 11 residues. After removal of 10 bases from V and 8 bases from J, the junction contained 6 bases not matched to a gene. Germline-derived CDR1 and CDR2 are ENHRY and SYGVKD. The CDR3 nucleotides read TGTGCCACAAAGACAGGGGAAGAAGCTTTCTTT. Residues: CATKTGEEAFF.

This clone was found a few times. V and J are TRBV19 and TRBJ1-5; no definite D call. CDR1 LNHDA and CDR2 SQIVND come from the germline V gene (reference sequence). V was pared by 8 bases and J by 3 bases, with 11 bases between. The CDR3 sequence is 13 residues long. The CDR3 sequence: CASREQYNQPQHF. In DNA form, the CDR3 reads TGTGCCAGTCGGGAGCAGTACAATCAGCCCCAGCATTTT.

The chain employs TRBV29-1 and TRBJ2-3; TRBD2 is a possible D gene (5 bases). The CDR3 is 11 residues long. Trimming removed 3 bases at V and 5 bases at J, with 6 bases between. The germline CDR1 and CDR2 sequences are SQVTM and ANQGSEA. The CDR3 nucleotides read TGCAGCGTTGAGAGGGAAGATACGCAGTATTTT. As protein: CSVEREDTQYF.

This clone has a single count. This sequence joins TRBV4-1 and TRBJ2-1; 10 bases fit TRBD2. J was trimmed by 5 bases and V by 4 bases; bases with no gene match: 8. This CDR3 comprises 16 residues. Germline V lookup: CDR1 MGHRA, CDR2 YSYEKL. CDR3 DNA sequence: TGCGCCAGCAGCCTTTCACTAGCGGGGTTCGACAATGAGCAGTTCTTC. Translated: CASSLSLAGFDNEQFF.

The chain's CDR3 is CSARGNEKLFF. The CDR3 coding sequence is TGCAGTGCTAGGGGAAATGAAAAACTGTTTTTT. J is TRBJ1-4 and V is TRBV20-1; D not certain. The V gene's germline CDR1 is DFQATT and CDR2 SNEGSKA (reference sequence). The V and J ends lost 3 bases and 5 bases respectively, with 4 bases between them. The CDR3 sequence is 11 residues long.

DNA of the CDR3: TGTGCCAGCCGACTAGCGGGGATCGAGACCCAGTACTTC. It yields the protein CASRLAGIETQYF. The J gene is TRBJ2-5, the V gene TRBV27; 11 nucleotides line up with TRBD2. The germline CDR1 and CDR2 sequences are MNHEY and SMNVEV (reference sequence). The CDR3 has 13 amino acids. Losses at the gene ends were 8 bases for V and 5 bases for J; bases not matched to a gene: 4.

A single count supports this clone. This CDR3 is CASSMNPDRTLFF. The DNA for the CDR3 is TGTGCCAGTAGTATGAACCCGGACAGGACACTGTTTTTT. V usage is TRBV19 and J usage is TRBJ1-4; 7 nucleotides line up with TRBD1. V dropped 3 bases and J dropped 13; count of bases not matched to a gene: 8. CDR3 size: 13 residues. Germline V gene lookup returns CDR1 LNHDA and CDR2 SQIVND (reference sequence).

This clone was observed a handful of times. The CDR3 coding sequence is TGTGCCAGCAGTTCAACAGGGGCCTACTCTGGAAACACCATATATTTT. Translated, it gives CASSSTGAYSGNTIYF. This sequence joins TRBV6-5 and TRBJ1-3; 7 bases fit TRBD1. This CDR3 is 16 amino acids long. Germline V gene lookup returns CDR1 MNHEY and CDR2 SVGAGI. Losses at the gene ends were 4 bases for V and 0 bases for J; bases not matched to a gene: 6.

The chain employs TRBV7-3 and TRBJ2-1, with TRBD2 matching 14 bases. This CDR3 contains 15 residues. Germline loops: CDR1 SGHTA, CDR2 FQGTGA. Trimming took 4 bases from V and 6 from J; bases not matched to a gene: 2. In DNA, the CDR3 is TGTGCCAGCAGCTGGACTAGCGGGAGGTTCAATGAGCAGTTCTTC. Translation: CASSWTSGRFNEQFF.

The count of this clone is one. The gene calls are TRBV5-1 and TRBJ2-7; D call uncertain. This CDR3 has 13 amino acids. Germline CDR1 SGHRS, CDR2 YFSETQ. V was pared by 0 bases and J by 3 bases, with 7 bases between. The CDR3: CASSLGRNYEQYV. The CDR3 DNA sequence: TGCGCCAGCAGCTTGGGGCGGAACTACGAGCAGTACGTC.

The chain links TRBV5-1 to TRBJ1-1; 8 bases agree with TRBD1. Trimming at V came to 7 bases and at J to 2 bases, leaving 7 bases not matched to a gene. CDR3 length equals 14 residues. CDR1 SGHRS and CDR2 YFSETQ come from the germline V gene. The CDR3 bases are TGCGCCAGCGGCCCACAGGGGGTCAACACTGAAGCTTTCTTT. Amino acid sequence: CASGPQGVNTEAFF.

The chain uses TRBV5-4 and TRBJ1-1; D is ambiguous. CDR1 is SGHNT, CDR2 YYREEE, per germline (reference sequence). The germline V and J ends were trimmed by 1 base and 2 bases, with 3 bases remaining between them. CDR3 length: 12 amino acids. In nucleotides, the CDR3 is TGTGCCAGCAGCTTGTTTAACACTGAAGCTTTCTTT. It translates to CASSLFNTEAFF.

The genes are TRBV27 and TRBJ1-2; no reliable D call. The germline CDR1 and CDR2 sequences are MNHEY and SMNVEV (reference sequence). Trimming took 5 bases from V and 1 from J, leaving 2 bases between them. The length of the CDR3 is 11 residues. The CDR3 bases are TGTGCCAGCAGTCTTAACTATGGCTACACCTTC. It translates to CASSLNYGYTF.

The chain links TRBV6-5 to TRBJ2-7, with a possible D match to TRBD1 (5 bases). V lost 2 bases and J 3 bases, leaving 11 bases between the germline ends. CDR3 size: 14 residues. CDR1 MNHEY and CDR2 SVGAGI come from the germline V gene. CDR3 bases: TGTGCCAGCAGTTACAGCAGGGTCGGCTACGAGCAGTACGTC. Translation gives CASSYSRVGYEQYV.

V and J are TRBV6-6 and TRBJ1-1, with D possibly TRBD1 on 5 matching bases. CDR1 is MNHNY, CDR2 SVGAGI, per germline (reference sequence). Trimming took off 7 bases at V and 3 bases at J, with 15 bases between the two ends. The CDR3 sequence is 14 residues long. The CDR3 here is CASMMGRQDTEAFF. CDR3 coding DNA: TGTGCCAGCATGATGGGACGGCAGGACACTGAAGCTTTCTTT.

The chain carries TRBV18 and TRBJ1-1; D not certain. Between the trimmed V and J ends, which lost 6 bases and 11 bases, there was a span of 19 bases. The CDR3 is 13 residues long. Per the germline V gene, CDR1 is KGHSH and CDR2 is LQKENI. CDR3: CASSLLSGEGAFF. CDR3 DNA: TGTGCCAGCTCCCTATTGAGCGGGGAGGGTGCTTTCTTT. Complete variable domain (other parts from reference TRBV18 and TRBJ1-1): NAGVMQNPRHLVRRRGQEARLRCSPMKGHSHVYWYRQLPEEGLKFMVYLQKENIIDESGMPKERFSAEFPKEGPSILRIQQVVRGDSAAYFCASSLLSGEGAFFGQGTRLTVV.

The CDR3 region is CASSDHRVPNQPQHF. CDR3 DNA sequence: TGTGCCAGCAGTGATCACAGGGTTCCCAATCAGCCCCAGCATTTT. The chain joins TRBV2 to TRBJ1-5; maybe TRBD1 (6 bases). The V end lost 3 bases, the J end lost 3 bases, and 12 bases lay between the germline ends. Germline CDR1 SNHLY, CDR2 FYNNEI. The CDR3 has 15 amino acids.

The chain uses TRBV19 and TRBJ1-5; D remains unclear. The CDR3 is 18 amino acids. The V end lost 6 bases, the J end lost 1 base, and 22 bases lay between the germline ends. Germline values: CDR1 LNHDA, CDR2 SQIVND (reference sequence). The CDR3: CASRDPSDWWESNQPQHF. The CDR3 nucleotides are TGTGCCAGTAGGGATCCATCAGATTGGTGGGAGAGCAATCAGCCCCAGCATTTT.

The chain uses TRBV7-3 and TRBJ2-1, with D perhaps matching TRBD1 (6 bases). The CDR3 is made up of 14 amino acids. Germline-derived CDR1 and CDR2 are SGHTA and FQGTGA. V dropped 5 bases and J dropped 0 bases, with 8 bases sitting between them. The CDR3 DNA follows: TGTGCCAGCAGCCAGGACAGCTCCTACAATGAGCAGTTCTTC. Protein product: CASSQDSSYNEQFF. Using reference TRBV7-3 and TRBJ2-1 for the parts outside the CDR3, the full variable domain is GAGVSQTPSNKVTEKGKYVELRCDPISGHTALYWYRQSLGQGPEFLIYFQGTGAADDSGLPNDRFFAVRPEGSVSTLKIQRTERGDSAVYLCASSQDSSYNEQFFGPGTRLTVL.

This sequence joins TRBV19 and TRBJ2-7, with D possibly being TRBD1 or TRBD2 (5 bases each). The germline CDR1 and CDR2 sequences are LNHDA and SQIVND (reference sequence). The CDR3 is 12 residues long. The V and J ends lost 9 bases and 0 bases respectively, with 9 bases between them. The CDR3 region is CASRDRSYEQYF. CDR3 bases: TGTGCCAGCAGGGACCGCTCCTACGAGCAGTACTTC.

The chain employs TRBV6-1 and TRBJ2-7, with a possible D match to TRBD2 (5 bases). The V end was cut by 7 bases, the J end by 3 bases, with 13 bases between. Germline V gene sequence: CDR1 MNHNS, CDR2 SASEGT. The CDR3 length is 13 residues. CDR3 sequence (DNA): TGTGCCAGCAAGGTCTCGGGGTACTACGAGCAGTACGTC. Protein product: CASKVSGYYEQYV.

The genes are TRBV11-2 and TRBJ1-3; tentative D call: TRBD1 (5 bases). The CDR3 extends over 15 amino acids. CDR1 and CDR2 (germline): SGHAT, FQNNGV. The V and J ends lost 0 bases and 1 base respectively, with 7 bases between them. The CDR3 here is CASSLDPGSGNTIYF. Written as DNA, the CDR3 is TGTGCCAGCAGCTTAGATCCAGGGTCTGGAAACACCATATATTTT.

The V gene is TRBV18, the J gene TRBJ2-2, with 12 bases fitting TRBD2. The CDR3 extends over 17 amino acids. The ends lost 3 bases at V and 1 base at J; junction bases unmatched: 3. Germline CDR1 is KGHSH and CDR2 is LQKENI. CDR3 residues: CASSPMGLAGNTGELFF. As DNA, the CDR3 is TGTGCCAGCTCACCCATGGGACTAGCGGGGAACACCGGGGAGCTGTTTTTT.

The rearrangement links TRBV7-8 to TRBJ2-1; 7 nucleotides align to TRBD2. The CDR3 covers 15 residues. V shed 1 base, J shed 7 bases, and the junction held 7 bases outside the gene matches. CDR1 SGHVS and CDR2 FQNEAQ come from the germline V gene. The CDR3 coding sequence is TGTGCCAGCAGCTTAGATCCGACTAGCAGTAATGAGCAGTTCTTC. As protein: CASSLDPTSSNEQFF.